This T cell receptor (beta chain) was sequenced during a study of T cells in Graves' hyperthyroidism and ophthalmopathy. Amplified TCR beta CDR3 regions came from RNA transcripts. TCR CDR3 underwent first-round RT-PCR with the HTBI primer set. MiXCR, run by TCRdb on the multiplex PCR reads, gives a single entry per CDR3 protein. Of 250,000 or so distinct CDR3 sequences detected, 13% to 15% appear once; the ten largest clones hold 10% to 15%. This clonotype was found a few times. The CDR3 totals 16 residues. Trimming removed 6 bases at V and 2 bases at J, with 17 bases between. The germline V gene encodes CDR1 MDHEN and CDR2 SYDVKM.

This sequence originates from a woman in her thirties or forties with Graves' hyperthyroidism that later progressed to Graves' ophthalmopathy. The sequenced sample was blood. The chain joins TRBV28 to TRBJ1-5; D might be TRBD1 (6 bases). This chain's CDR3 is CASRPGSQGRNQPQHF. DNA for the CDR3: TGTGCCAGCAGGCCGGGCTCACAGGGACGCAATCAGCCCCAGCATTTT.